The sequence of this TCR beta chain was determined in a study of T-cell memory formation after mild COVID-19. TCRdb re-called the 5' RACE reads through MiXCR, storing one row per CDR3 protein. The sample carries around 420,000 distinct CDR3 sequences, approximately 24% recorded once. This clonotype was observed a few times. In germline, CDR1 is MNHEY, CDR2 SVGEGT. Losses at the gene ends were 10 bases for V and 3 bases for J; bases not matched to a gene: 10. This CDR3 is built from 15 residues. The rearrangement joins TRBV6-2 or TRBV6-3 to TRBJ2-1; 9 nucleotides match TRBD2. Sequenced: PBMCs or a T cell subset sorted from them (not recorded which). The source is an adult woman who had mild COVID-19 (a few samples of this study predate the infection). Cell type and time point are not known. CDR3 in amino acids: CATSPSGRYYNEQFF. The CDR3 nucleotides read TGTGCCACCAGCCCCAGCGGGAGGTACTACAATGAGCAGTTCTTC.